These 3 T cell receptor beta chains were all obtained from the same sample, sequenced in a study of Graves' ophthalmopathy and Graves' hyperthyroidism. The authors amplified TCR beta CDR3 regions, and they did so from RNA transcripts for repertoire sequencing. First-round RT-PCR relied on HTBI primers, and a second-round multiplex PCR came next. From the multiplex PCR reads, TCRdb called clonotypes with MiXCR, one entry per CDR3 protein. Found here are a few hundred thousand distinct CDR3 sequences, about a sixth of them singletons; the top ten hold 2.4%. The sequenced sample consisted of peripheral blood. The receptors originated from an adult woman with stable Graves' hyperthyroidism.

This clonotype was seen ten or more times. This rearrangement joins TRBV12-3 or TRBV12-4 to TRBJ1-6, with a weak D call TRBD1 (6 bases). The CDR3 contains 17 residues. V shed 4 bases and J shed 0 bases, with 13 bases lying between them. The CDR3 protein is CASSSRTASSYNSPLHF. Written as DNA, the CDR3 is TGTGCCAGCAGTTCTCGGACAGCAAGCTCCTATAATTCACCCCTCCACTTT.

This clonotype was seen many times. J is TRBJ1-1 and V is TRBV28; 9 positions match TRBD1. V dropped 5 bases and J dropped 2; count of bases not matched to a gene: 6. This CDR3 spans 15 amino acids. Germline loops: CDR1 MDHEN, CDR2 SYDVKM. The CDR3 coding sequence is TGTGCCAGCAGTGCTGGGACAGGGAGAAACACTGAAGCTTTCTTT. It is translated as CASSAGTGRNTEAFF.

This clonotype was observed many times. This chain uses TRBV7-2 with TRBJ2-7; 15 bases are shared with TRBD2. Germline CDR1 reads SGHTA; CDR2 reads FQGNSA. This CDR3 is built from 15 residues. J was trimmed by 4 bases and V by 6 bases; bases with no gene match: 4. CDR3 coding DNA: TGTGCCAGCAGAGGCGGACTAGCGGGAGGGTACGAGCAGTACTTC. Protein sequence: CASRGGLAGGYEQYF.